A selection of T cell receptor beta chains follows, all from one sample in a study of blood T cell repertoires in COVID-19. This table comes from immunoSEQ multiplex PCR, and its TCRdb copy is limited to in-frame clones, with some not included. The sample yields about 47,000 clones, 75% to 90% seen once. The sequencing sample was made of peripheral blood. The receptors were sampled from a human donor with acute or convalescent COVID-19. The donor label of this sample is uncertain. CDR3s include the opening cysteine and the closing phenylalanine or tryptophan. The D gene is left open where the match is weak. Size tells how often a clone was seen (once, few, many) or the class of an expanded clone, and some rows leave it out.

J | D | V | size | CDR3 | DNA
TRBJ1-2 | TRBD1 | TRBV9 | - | CASSAPGQTGYTF | TGTGCCAGCAGCGCCCCGGGACAGACGGGCTACACCTTC
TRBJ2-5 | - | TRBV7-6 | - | CASSSSDRETQYF | TGTGCCAGCAGCTCCTCAGATCGCGAGACCCAGTACTTC
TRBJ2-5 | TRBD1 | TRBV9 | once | CASSVGYRGKLETQYF | TGTGCCAGCAGCGTAGGCTACAGGGGTAAATTGGAGACCCAGTACTTC
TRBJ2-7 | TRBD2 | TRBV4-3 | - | CASSQESGGSYEQYF | TGCGCCAGCAGCCAAGAAAGCGGGGGCTCCTACGAGCAGTACTTC
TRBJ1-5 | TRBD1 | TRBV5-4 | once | CASSIQGAGQPQHF | TGTGCCAGCAGCATACAGGGGGCGGGACAGCCCCAGCATTTT
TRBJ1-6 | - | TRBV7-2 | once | CASSLNGGVNSPLHF | TGTGCCAGCAGCTTAAATGGAGGGGTGAATTCACCCCTCCACTTT
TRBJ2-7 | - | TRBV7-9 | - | CASSPGSPPYEQYF | TGTGCCAGCAGCCCAGGCAGTCCCCCCTACGAGCAGTACTTC
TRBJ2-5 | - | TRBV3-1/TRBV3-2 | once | CASSQNPGGKETQYF | TGTGCCAGCAGCCAAAATCCCGGAGGTAAAGAGACCCAGTACTTC
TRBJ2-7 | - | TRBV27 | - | CASSLLPSYEQYF | TGTGCCAGCAGTTTACTTCCCTCCTACGAGCAGTACTTC
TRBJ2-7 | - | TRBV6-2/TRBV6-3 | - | CASSYSTESYEQYF | TGTGCCAGCAGTTACTCTACAGAGTCCTACGAGCAGTACTTC
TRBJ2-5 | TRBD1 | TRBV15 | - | CATSLGTGDSGETQYF | TGTGCCACCAGCCTAGGGACAGGGGATTCAGGGGAGACCCAGTACTTC
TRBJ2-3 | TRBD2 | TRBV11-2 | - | CASSFRLSGSPDTQYF | TGTGCCAGCAGCTTTCGACTTAGCGGGAGTCCGGATACGCAGTATTTT
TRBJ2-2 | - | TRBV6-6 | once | CASSYMSQNTGELFF | TGTGCCAGCAGTTACATGTCACAAAACACCGGGGAGCTGTTTTTT
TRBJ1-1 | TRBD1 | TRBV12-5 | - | CASGTKQGAKGSTEAFF | TGTGCTAGTGGAACCAAACAGGGGGCGAAAGGTAGCACTGAAGCTTTCTTT
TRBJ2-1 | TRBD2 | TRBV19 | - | CATQTSAPYNEQFF | TGTGCCACTCAGACTAGCGCCCCTTACAATGAGCAGTTCTTC
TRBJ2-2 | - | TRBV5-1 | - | CASSEGHLNTGELFF | TGCGCCAGCAGCGAGGGACACCTGAACACCGGGGAGCTGTTTTTT
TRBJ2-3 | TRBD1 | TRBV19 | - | CASSISTGTQYF | TGTGCCAGTAGTATATCGACAGGGACGCAGTATTTT
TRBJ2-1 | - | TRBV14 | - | CASSQGRSSYNEQFF | TGTGCCAGCAGCCAAGGCAGATCTTCCTACAATGAGCAGTTCTTC
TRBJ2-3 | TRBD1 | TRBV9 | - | CASSVRFRGTFTDTQYF | TGTGCCAGCAGCGTCCGATTCAGGGGGACCTTCACAGATACGCAGTATTTT
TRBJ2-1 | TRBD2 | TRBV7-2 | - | CASSLAPLAEYNEQFF | TGTGCCAGCAGCTTAGCTCCGCTAGCGGAGTACAATGAGCAGTTCTTC
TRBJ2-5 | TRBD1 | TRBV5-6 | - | CASSGFLVPGQQETQYF | TGTGCCAGCAGCGGATTCCTAGTCCCGGGACAGCAAGAGACCCAGTACTTC
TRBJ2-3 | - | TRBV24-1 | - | CATSDSTGGGGTDTQYF | TGTGCCACCAGTGACTCCACAGGGGGGGGTGGCACAGATACGCAGTATTTT
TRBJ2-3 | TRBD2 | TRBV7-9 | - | CASSSGLAGWADTQYF | TGTGCCAGCAGCTCTGGACTAGCGGGATGGGCAGATACGCAGTATTTT
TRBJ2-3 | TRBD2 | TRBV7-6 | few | CASSLVATSGTDTQYF | TGTGCCAGCAGCTTAGTGGCGACTAGCGGCACAGATACGCAGTATTTT
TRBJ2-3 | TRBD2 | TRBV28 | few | CASTFRSAGGRDTQYF | TGTGCCAGCACTTTCCGCTCGGCGGGAGGAAGAGATACGCAGTATTTT
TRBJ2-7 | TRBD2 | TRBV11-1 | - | CASSLMTSADYEQYF | TGTGCCAGCAGCTTAATGACTAGCGCCGACTACGAGCAGTACTTC
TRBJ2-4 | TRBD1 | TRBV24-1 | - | CATRNRGANIQYF | TGTGCCACCAGGAACAGGGGGGCAAACATTCAGTACTTC
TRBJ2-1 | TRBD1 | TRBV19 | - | CASSQRGPEQFF | TGTGCCAGTAGTCAAAGGGGGCCGGAGCAGTTCTTC
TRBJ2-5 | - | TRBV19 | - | CASSYRDQETQYF | TGTGCCAGTAGTTACCGGGACCAAGAGACCCAGTACTTC
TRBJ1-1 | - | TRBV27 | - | CASSFGGTNTEAFF | TGTGCCAGCAGTTTTGGGGGGACGAACACTGAAGCTTTCTTT
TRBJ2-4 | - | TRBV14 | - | CASSQVASRVKNIQYF | TGTGCCAGCAGCCAAGTGGCGAGCAGGGTCAAAAACATTCAGTACTTC
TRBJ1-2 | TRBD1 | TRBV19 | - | CASSSPDRGAYGYTF | TGTGCCAGTAGTTCTCCGGACAGGGGGGCGTATGGCTACACCTTC
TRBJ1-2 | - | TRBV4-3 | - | CASSQESQTYYGYTF | TGCGCCAGCAGCCAAGAATCCCAGACATACTATGGCTACACCTTC
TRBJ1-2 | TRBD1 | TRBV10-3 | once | CATSLGQGDNYGYTF | TGTGCCACAAGCCTGGGACAGGGGGACAACTATGGCTACACCTTC
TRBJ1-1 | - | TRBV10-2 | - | CASSEELGQPNTEAFF | TGCGCCAGCAGTGAGGAACTAGGACAGCCGAACACTGAAGCTTTCTTT
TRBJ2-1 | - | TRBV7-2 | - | CASSQASYNEQFF | TGTGCCAGCAGCCAAGCCTCCTACAATGAGCAGTTCTTC
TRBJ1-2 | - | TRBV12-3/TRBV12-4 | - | CASSPNLEYGYTF | TGTGCCAGCAGTCCTAATCTCGAATATGGCTACACCTTC
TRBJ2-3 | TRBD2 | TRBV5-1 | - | CASSAGLAGPTDTQYF | TGCGCCAGCAGCGCGGGACTAGCGGGGCCCACAGATACGCAGTATTTT
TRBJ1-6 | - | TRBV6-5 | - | CASSHPEENSPLHF | TGTGCCAGCAGCCACCCCGAGGAGAATTCACCCCTCCACTTT
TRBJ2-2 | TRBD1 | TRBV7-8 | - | CASSSGTGDTGELFF | TGTGCCAGCAGCTCGGGGACAGGGGACACCGGGGAGCTGTTTTTT